This entry lists 14 T cell receptor beta chains sequenced from one sample in a study of vaccination and CD4 T cells after COVID-19. Stated treatment: approximately 10-day PBMC culture with coronavirus spike peptide pools or control peptides (ViraFEST assay). Their antigens remain unidentified. With the Oncomine TCR Beta short-read assay, DNA from cultured CD4+ T cells was sequenced. TCRdb processed the PCR reads anew with MiXCR; each CDR3 protein has one entry. This repertoire shows 20,000 to 25,000 distinct CDR3 sequences, 60% found once; its top ten account for about 14%. The source material was CD4+ T cells from blood, cultured in vitro, sampled after SARS-CoV-2 vaccination. The receptors come from a human donor who received a COVID-19 vaccine.

This clonotype has a handful of counts. This chain links TRBV10-2 with TRBJ1-2; 9 bases line up with TRBD1. The CDR3 contains 13 residues. Trimming took 4 bases from V and 3 from J; bases not matched to a gene: 0. The germline gives CDR1 WSHSY, CDR2 SAAADI. CDR3 nucleotides: TGCGCCAGCAGTGGACAGGGGGACTATGGCTACACCTTC. It is translated as CASSGQGDYGYTF.

The CDR3 protein is CASSPVGKLSGNTIYF. DNA for the CDR3: TGTGCCAGCAGTCCAGTAGGGAAATTGTCTGGAAACACCATATATTTT. The V gene is TRBV2, the J gene TRBJ1-3; no clear D. The CDR3 totals 16 residues. CDR1 and CDR2 from the germline V gene are SNHLY and FYNNEI. V lost 5 bases to trimming and J lost 1 base, with 15 bases between them.

The chain combines TRBV20-1 with TRBJ2-1; 9 bases align to TRBD2. The germline gives CDR1 DFQATT, CDR2 SNEGSKA (reference sequence). V dropped 3 bases and J dropped 5; count of bases not matched to a gene: 11. The CDR3 covers 16 residues. The CDR3 bases are TGCAGTGCTAGCGGAACACCGGGACTAGCTCACAATGAGCAGTTCTTC. This translates into CSASGTPGLAHNEQFF.

This chain uses TRBV6-1 with TRBJ2-7; D call uncertain. The CDR3 is 14 residues long. Germline V gives CDR1 MNHNS, CDR2 SASEGT. The V and J ends lost 1 base and 2 bases respectively, with 9 bases between them. The CDR3 sequence: CASSEEGPTYEQYF. CDR3 DNA: TGTGCCAGCAGTGAAGAGGGCCCCACCTACGAGCAGTACTTC.

The J gene is TRBJ1-2, the V gene TRBV25-1; D is perhaps TRBD1 (6 bases). Per germline, CDR1 MGHDK and CDR2 SYGVNS. The V end was cut by 5 bases, the J end by 2 bases, with 9 bases between. This CDR3 is built from 13 residues. The CDR3 region has the DNA TGTGCCAGCAGTTACAGGGAGAACTATGGCTACACCTTC. Its translation is CASSYRENYGYTF.

This clonotype was seen a single time. This chain uses TRBV25-1 with TRBJ2-3, with D possibly TRBD2 on 6 matching bases. With 5 bases removed from V and 1 base from J, the gap between germline ends came to 16 bases. The CDR3 has 16 residues. The germline V gene has CDR1 MGHDK and CDR2 SYGVNS. CDR3 residues: CASSIPGLVGTDTQYF. Here the CDR3 DNA reads TGTGCCAGCAGTATACCGGGACTCGTAGGCACAGATACGCAGTATTTT.

V is TRBV27 and J is TRBJ2-3; the match to TRBD2 covers 7 bases. CDR1 is MNHEY, CDR2 SMNVEV, per germline (reference sequence). The CDR3 is 18 amino acids. Losses at the gene ends were 1 base for V and 0 bases for J; bases not matched to a gene: 10. In DNA, the CDR3 is TGTGCCAGCAGTTTATGGTGGGAGGGCCGTGCTAGCACAGATACGCAGTATTTT. It specifies CASSLWWEGRASTDTQYF.

The V gene is TRBV21-1, the J gene TRBJ2-7; TRBD1 reflects the table's D call only, with no check against the DNA. TRBV21-1 is a documented pseudogene. This CDR3 has 15 residues. The CDR3 DNA follows: TGTGCCAGCAGCGCCCGTCCTTCCCTGAGGAACGAGCAGTACTTC. Protein product: CASSARPSLRNEQYF.

By sample fraction, this clonotype is large. CDR3 nucleotide sequence: TGTGCCAGCAGTTTCCGGGGGTCAGGAGATTCACCCCTCCACTTT. Its translation: CASSFRGSGDSPLHF. This sequence joins TRBV12-3 or TRBV12-4 and TRBJ1-6; maybe TRBD1 (5 bases). Trimming left V 3 bases short and J 8 bases short, with 14 bases between. The CDR3 has 15 residues.

This clonotype was recorded a few times. For the CDR3, the DNA is TGCAGTGCCCCTAGGACAGGGCGAGCTAACTATGGCTACACCTTC. Its translation is CSAPRTGRANYGYTF. The chain is built from TRBV20-1 and TRBJ1-2, with 8 bases identical to TRBD1. Germline values: CDR1 DFQATT, CDR2 SNEGSKA (reference sequence). After removal of 6 bases from V and 0 bases from J, the junction contained 9 bases not matched to a gene. This CDR3 has 15 residues.

The chain is built from TRBV6-1 and TRBJ1-5; D uncertain. The CDR3 spans 16 residues. Per germline, CDR1 MNHNS and CDR2 SASEGT. Trimming left V 2 bases short and J 0 bases short, with 11 bases between. CDR3 protein: CASSEPSFNSNQPQHF. CDR3 nucleotide sequence: TGTGCCAGCAGTGAACCATCGTTCAATAGCAATCAGCCCCAGCATTTT.

This chain links TRBV27 with TRBJ1-2, with 7 bases aligning to TRBD1. The CDR3 covers 15 residues. The germline V gene has CDR1 MNHEY and CDR2 SMNVEV (reference sequence). J was trimmed by 3 bases and V by 3 bases; bases with no gene match: 7. In nucleotides, the CDR3 is TGTGCCAGCAGTTTTGGCAGGGGGAGTGACTATGGCTACACCTTC. Translating gives CASSFGRGSDYGYTF.

The rearrangement links TRBV18 to TRBJ2-3; TRBD1 aligns across 7 bases. The CDR3 is 13 residues long. Germline V lookup: CDR1 KGHSH, CDR2 LQKENI. The V gene end was trimmed by 4 bases and the J gene end by 4 bases; junction bases not matched to a gene: 2. In DNA form, the CDR3 reads TGTGCCAGCTCACGACAGGGAGCAGATACGCAGTATTTT. This encodes CASSRQGADTQYF. Supplemented by reference TRBV18 and TRBJ2-3, the full variable domain reads NAGVMQNPRHLVRRRGQEARLRCSPMKGHSHVYWYRQLPEEGLKFMVYLQKENIIDESGMPKERFSAEFPKEGPSILRIQQVVRGDSAAYFCASSRQGADTQYFGPGTRLTVL.

This clonotype was counted a few times. The chain carries TRBV2 and TRBJ2-2, with D possibly TRBD1 on 8 matching bases. The CDR3 covers 15 residues. Germline V CDR1 and CDR2: SNHLY, FYNNEI. Trimming removed 4 bases from V and 5 bases from J, with 14 bases in between. The CDR3 nucleotides read TGTGCCAGCAGTGGCTACAGGGGGGGAACCGGGGAGCTGTTTTTT. Translating it yields CASSGYRGGTGELFF.